The source of this TCR beta chain is a study of T cells after yellow fever vaccination. Notes on the study in general: Clones that expanded after primary vaccination mostly reappeared after the booster (just under 98% CD4, approximately 87% CD8). The presence of abundant clonotypes contaminating from the bulk population was possible in FACS-sorted repertoires.

Losses at the gene ends were 6 bases for V and 5 bases for J; bases not matched to a gene: 3. The CDR3 extends over 15 amino acids. Germline CDR1 is LGHDT and CDR2 is YNNKEL (reference sequence). Via MiXCR, TCRdb re-called the 5' RACE reads, giving one row per CDR3 protein. The sample carries about 630,000 distinct CDR3 sequences, approximately 13% recorded once. This clonotype has only a few counts. Its matching antigen is unknown. The V gene is TRBV3-1, the J gene TRBJ2-1; 14 nucleotides line up with TRBD2. Sequences were derived from PBMCs, sampled on the day of the yellow fever booster vaccination. The TCR was taken from a man in his thirties or forties who received the YFV17D yellow fever vaccine. The CDR3 DNA reads as TGTGCCAGCAGTCAGACTAGCGGGAGGGACAATGAGCAGTTCTTC. This encodes CASSQTSGRDNEQFF.